This T cell receptor beta chain comes out of a study of siplizumab effects on memory and regulatory T cells. The CDR3 covers 16 residues. The germline V gene encodes CDR1 SGHDT and CDR2 YYEEEE. Losses at the gene ends were 3 bases for V and 4 bases for J; bases not matched to a gene: 13. Study observations and caveats: Siplizumab produced a significant drop in alloreactive sequences attributable to unstimulated CD4+ memory cells. The authors did not confirm suppressive function in proliferating Tregs from siplizumab cultures.

On this clone: The antigen remains unidentified.

Roughly 10^5 TCR templates underwent assay in each sample. The protocol was immunoSEQ multiplex PCR, while the TCRdb copy is restricted to in-frame clones and leaves out a portion. The table includes 85,000 to 90,000 clones, 85% to 90% detected once. V is TRBV5-6 and J is TRBJ2-7, with 7 nucleotides matching TRBD1. The sample taken for sequencing was CD4+ T cells sorted from blood. The source of this sequence is a human donor in good health. CDR3 residues: CASSYGWTGVIYEQYF. DNA of the CDR3: TGTGCCAGCAGCTACGGGTGGACAGGAGTTATATACGAGCAGTACTTC.